This T cell receptor beta chain derives from a study of blood T cell repertoires in COVID-19. Across the study: Samples taken during acute and convalescent COVID-19 were collected in the United States, Italy and Spain.

In the study's own analysis: From reference gene primer amplification, estimates of nucleated cell counts were derived. Sequenced by immunoSEQ multiplex PCR; TCRdb stores in-frame clones only, minus some. V, J and clone size derive from that table, while D and trimming were established from the DNA sequence. The repertoire holds approximately 450,000 clones, with approximately 92% as singletons. Germline V gives CDR1 SGHTA, CDR2 FQGNSA. V was trimmed by 5 bases and J by 0 bases, leaving 17 bases between them. The CDR3 runs 16 residues. Participant age was roughly 18 to 95 years, and participants resided in roughly 25 US areas. Recovered participants had two consecutive negative NP/OP PCR tests, healthcare professional clearance, or symptom resolution.

The rearrangement links TRBV7-2 to TRBJ2-7; weak D call: TRBD1 (6 bases). The sample was PBMCs or T cells enriched from blood (not recorded which). This TCR came from a man aged 25-45 years who had recovered from COVID-19. The CDR3 loop reads CASSPNPGQSSYEQYF. CDR3 nucleotide sequence: TGTGCCAGCAGCCCAAACCCGGGACAAAGCTCCTACGAGCAGTACTTC.